This TCR beta chain was captured by sequencing in a study of post-analysis software for immune sequencing data (dated by TCRdb to about 2015). As for the study more broadly: The recorded disease courses included relapsing-remitting, secondary progressive and progressive-relapsing multiple sclerosis, and some patients had no subtype annotation. The multiple sclerosis patient repertoires were compared with 11 previously published healthy control repertoires from donors aged roughly 6 to 27 years. A subset of samples was prepared in parallel using single-end sample barcoding, then pooled and co-amplified after Illumina adapter ligation. Broader findings and caveats from the paper: The control group was slightly older than the multiple sclerosis patient group. Significantly lower normalized Chao1 diversity was found in multiple sclerosis patients than in controls, suggesting substantial peripheral T-cell clonal expansion. Direct clustering with F measure showed strong co-clustering of samples prepared in the same batch, prompting a batch-effect correction. Significantly higher frequencies in patients than in controls were found for roughly 5 TRBV segments, including TRBV5-6, TRBV5-1 and TRBV20-1.

Libraries were prepared through PCR. The sequencing machine was an Illumina HiSeq 2500. To reduce PCR and sequencing biases, unique molecular identifiers were incorporated into the TCR beta cDNA libraries. Per 1 to 10 million input T cells, roughly 500,000 cDNA molecules were obtained, such that each molecule approximated one T cell. The patient libraries were prepared and sequenced with the same protocol used for the earlier healthy control dataset. Within a given batch, samples were prepared together, multiplexed and sequenced on the same HiSeq lane. Turning to the authors' computational methods: MIGEC was used to process the raw barcoded reads, and molecular identifier groups with only a single read were discarded before consensus assembly and CDR3 extraction. VDJtools was used for post-analysis of the clonotype tables, and diversity was normalized by down-sampling every dataset to the size of the smallest sample. To correct batch-related cross-sample contamination, repertoire overlap clustering matched CDR3 amino acid sequences but not nucleotide sequences. Clones were called with MiXCR by TCRdb after fastp trimmed the public reads at Q25, and only in-frame beta chains were retained. Each entry is one CDR3 protein sequence, shown with its most common DNA and genes. None of the V and J calls come from the authors' own analysis; TCRdb made them. Here the sample has about 770,000 distinct CDR3 sequences; 46% occur a single time. The ten biggest clones cover approximately 4.4% of the sample.

To note about this clonotype: No antigen is known for it. There are no base qualities to consult, and no much larger clone falls within one base.

The CDR3 numbers 14 residues from cysteine through phenylalanine. The entry retains the CDR3 DNA only, 42 bases that are in frame from base 1. CDR1 DFQATT and CDR2 SNEGSKA are derived from the germline V gene (reference sequence). TCR beta repertoires were profiled from peripheral blood of 13 young patients with multiple sclerosis to demonstrate the VDJtools post-analysis software. The multiple sclerosis patients were children and adolescents ranging in age from about 6 to 16 years. This clonotype was sampled from a girl aged 10 to 17 with multiple sclerosis. The chain is encoded by TRBV20-1 joined to TRBJ2-4; 10 central bases correspond to TRBD2. The DNA end favors TRBJ2-7, so the J call may be wrong. Sequenced material: blood. The DNA is TGCAGTGCTCCCCAGCGGGAGGGTCCCTACGAGCAGTACTTC. Its product reads: CSAPQREGPYEQYF.